The 24 T cell receptor beta chains below come from one sample, sequenced in a study of blood T cells in healthy people across ages. A second roughly 6 to 11 cycle PCR used barcoded and J-beta primers. TCRdb passed the 5' RACE reads through MiXCR, listing each CDR3 protein once. This sample has hundreds of thousands of distinct CDR3 sequences; around 49% occur once, and the top ten carry 25% to 35%. The specimen sequenced was blood. Receptors were obtained from a woman aged 55-69 years in good health.

This rearrangement joins TRBV18 to TRBJ2-1; D perhaps matches TRBD2 (5 bases). The V end was cut by 3 bases, the J end by 2 bases, with 11 bases between. Germline V gene lookup returns CDR1 KGHSH and CDR2 LQKENI. CDR3 length: 15 amino acids. CDR3 in amino acids: CASSPEGDAYNEQFF. CDR3 coding DNA: TGTGCCAGCTCACCCGAGGGTGATGCCTACAATGAGCAGTTCTTC.

This clonotype has just one count. V gene TRBV12-3 or TRBV12-4 combines with J gene TRBJ2-3; D remains ambiguous. This CDR3 comprises 17 residues. Trimming left V 6 bases short and J 6 bases short, with 25 bases between. CDR3 loop: CASRLPNSRETPDTQYF. Here the CDR3 DNA reads TGTGCCAGCAGACTACCTAATAGCCGAGAAACCCCGGATACGCAGTATTTT.

The CDR3 nucleotides are TGTGCCAGCAGTTTAATGGGCAGGGAAGAGACCCAGTACTTC. Amino acid sequence: CASSLMGREETQYF. The chain employs TRBV28 and TRBJ2-5, with D possibly matching TRBD1 (5 bases). There are 14 residues in the CDR3. The V and J ends lost 2 bases and 3 bases respectively, with 10 bases between them. CDR1 MDHEN and CDR2 SYDVKM come from the germline V gene. The entire variable domain, with the rest obtained from reference TRBV28 and TRBJ2-5, is as follows: DVKVTQSSRYLVKRTGEKVFLECVQDMDHENMFWYRQDPGLGLRLIYFSYDVKMKEKGDIPEGYSVSREKKERFSLILESASTNQTSMYLCASSLMGREETQYFGPGTRLLVL.

This clonotype came up a few times. The chain links TRBV2 to TRBJ2-1; D is possibly TRBD2 (7 bases). Trimming took 3 bases from V and 9 from J, leaving 12 bases between them. CDR3 length: 13 residues. CDR1 is SNHLY and CDR2 is FYNNEI in the germline V gene. The CDR3 sequence: CASSDGGRGEQFF. For the CDR3, the DNA is TGTGCCAGCAGTGACGGGGGGCGTGGTGAGCAGTTCTTC. The entire variable domain, with the rest obtained from reference TRBV2 and TRBJ2-1, is as follows: EPEVTQTPSHQVTQMGQEVILRCVPISNHLYFYWYRQILGQKVEFLVSFYNNEISEKSEIFDDQFSVERPDGSNFTLKIRSTKLEDSAMYFCASSDGGRGEQFFGPGTRLTVL.

This clonotype was counted between two and nine times. It may be a read error: a sequence one base away is much more abundant. This sequence joins TRBV5-1 and TRBJ2-3; weak D call: TRBD2 (5 bases). The CDR3 spans 14 residues. Germline assignment: CDR1 SGHRS and CDR2 YFSETQ. The V end was cut by 4 bases, the J end by 6 bases, with 15 bases between. The CDR3 region has the DNA TGCGCCAGCAGCGCGGGTCATGCACAGGATACGCAGTATTTT. This codes for CASSAGHAQDTQYF.

The rearrangement joins TRBV20-1 to TRBJ1-6, with D tentatively TRBD1 (5 bases). The CDR3 length is 14 residues. V lost 1 base to trimming and J lost 7 bases, with 11 bases between them. CDR1 and CDR2 (germline): DFQATT, SNEGSKA (reference sequence). CDR3 bases: TGCAGTGCTAGAGGGCAGGGCATCAATTCACCCCTCCACTTT. Its translation is CSARGQGINSPLHF.

The chain couples TRBV7-3 to TRBJ2-6; D ambiguous. The germline gives CDR1 SGHTA, CDR2 FQGTGA. This CDR3 spans 15 amino acids. Trimming left V 2 bases short and J 4 bases short, with 9 bases between. The DNA for the CDR3 is TGTGCCAGCAGCTTAGAAGCTCCCGGGGCCAACGTCCTGACTTTC. This codes for CASSLEAPGANVLTF.

The table lists this clonotype with a count of one. The chain employs TRBV2 and TRBJ2-7; D possibly corresponds to TRBD2 (5 bases). This CDR3 has 14 amino acids. Germline V gene sequence: CDR1 SNHLY, CDR2 FYNNEI. The V and J ends lost 7 bases and 5 bases respectively, with 18 bases between them. The DNA for the CDR3 is TGTGCCAGCAAGAGGCTAGCCCAAGTGGACGAGCAGTACTTC. Protein product: CASKRLAQVDEQYF. The full variable domain, completed using reference TRBV2 and TRBJ2-7, is EPEVTQTPSHQVTQMGQEVILRCVPISNHLYFYWYRQILGQKVEFLVSFYNNEISEKSEIFDDQFSVERPDGSNFTLKIRSTKLEDSAMYFCASKRLAQVDEQYFGPGTRLTVT.

The V call is TRBV29-1, the J call TRBJ1-1, with D perhaps matching TRBD1 (5 bases). The CDR3 extends over 13 amino acids. Germline V gives CDR1 SQVTM, CDR2 ANQGSEA. V was pared by 3 bases and J by 3 bases, with 11 bases between. Written as DNA, the CDR3 is TGCAGCGTTGATCAGGGTCTTGACACTGAAGCTTTCTTT. Translation gives CSVDQGLDTEAFF.

This clonotype was counted between two and nine times. The chain joins TRBV20-1 to TRBJ2-7; 13 positions match TRBD2. The CDR3 extends over 15 amino acids. Germline trimming cut 4 bases from V and 3 bases from J; bases unmatched to any gene: 6. Germline CDR1 is DFQATT and CDR2 is SNEGSKA (reference sequence). The CDR3 sequence: CSATRLAGGNYEQYF. In nucleotides, the CDR3 is TGCAGTGCTACTAGACTAGCGGGAGGCAACTACGAGCAGTACTTC.

The chain uses TRBV7-2 and TRBJ1-2; D is uncertain. CDR3 length: 13 amino acids. The V gene's germline CDR1 is SGHTA and CDR2 FQGNSA. V lost 3 bases and J 5 bases, leaving 10 bases between the germline ends. The CDR3 is CASSLDRAYGYTF. The CDR3 region has the DNA TGTGCCAGCAGCTTGGACCGAGCATATGGCTACACCTTC.

This clonotype was detected a few times. The chain joins TRBV20-1 to TRBJ2-5, with D possibly matching TRBD2 (5 bases). The better agreement between TRBJ2-7 and the DNA end casts doubt on the J call. Germline V CDR1 and CDR2: DFQATT, SNEGSKA (reference sequence). This CDR3 is built from 11 residues. CDR3 protein: CSATRSYEQYF. CDR3 coding DNA: TGCAGTGCAACTAGGTCCTACGAGCAGTACTTC.

The rearrangement joins TRBV9 to TRBJ2-1; unclear D gene. CDR3 size: 17 residues. V was clipped by 0 bases and J by 0 bases, with 13 bases between them. Germline CDR1 reads SGDLS; CDR2 reads YYNGEE. Here the CDR3 DNA reads TGTGCCAGCAGCGTAGATGGCCCACCGAGCTCCTACAATGAGCAGTTCTTC. Translated, it gives CASSVDGPPSSYNEQFF.

The J gene is TRBJ2-2, the V gene TRBV4-2; 8 nucleotides align to TRBD2. Trimming removed 4 bases from V and 0 bases from J; junction bases left unmatched: 4. The CDR3 consists of 16 residues. Germline-derived CDR1 and CDR2 are LGHNA and YNFKEQ. The CDR3 DNA reads TGTGCCAGCAGCCCCAGCGGGAGCCCGAACACCGGGGAGCTGTTTTTT. Amino acids: CASSPSGSPNTGELFF.

The genes are TRBV20-1 and TRBJ2-4, with D possibly being TRBD1 or TRBD2 (5 bases each). The end of the DNA is better explained by TRBJ2-7, so the J call may be wrong. The CDR3 runs to 16 residues. Germline CDR1 is DFQATT and CDR2 is SNEGSKA (reference sequence). The CDR3 loop reads CSARPLNRDVAYEQYF. The CDR3 bases are TGCAGTGCTAGACCCCTGAACCGGGACGTTGCCTACGAGCAGTACTTC.

V is TRBV12-3 or TRBV12-4 and J is TRBJ2-5; possibly TRBD2 for D (5 bases). This CDR3 has 12 residues. The V gene lost 5 bases and the J gene lost 11 bases, with 15 bases spanning the gap. The CDR3 nucleotides are TGTGCCAGCAGTCCCCGTGCCGGCGGGCAGTACTTC. Translated: CASSPRAGGQYF.

V usage is TRBV28 and J usage is TRBJ2-4, with TRBD2 matching over 10 bases. The CDR3 runs to 18 residues. Germline V gene data show CDR1 as MDHEN and CDR2 as SYDVKM. Trimming at V came to 2 bases and at J to 0 bases, leaving 7 bases not matched to a gene. CDR3 protein: CASSLGASGSLAKNIQYF. CDR3 nucleotides: TGTGCCAGCAGTTTAGGGGCTAGCGGGAGCCTAGCCAAAAACATTCAGTACTTC.

This sequence joins TRBV29-1 and TRBJ2-6; D tentatively reads TRBD1 or TRBD2 (5 bases each). CDR1 is SQVTM, CDR2 ANQGSEA, per germline. This CDR3 has 14 residues. The V end lost 6 bases, the J end lost 1 base, and 10 bases lay between the germline ends. The chain's CDR3 is CSVERGSGANVLTF. In DNA form, the CDR3 reads TGCAGCGTAGAGAGGGGTTCTGGGGCCAACGTCCTGACTTTC.

The J gene is TRBJ2-3, the V gene TRBV5-6; the match to TRBD2 covers 11 bases. V lost 5 bases, J lost 4 bases, and 9 bases stayed unmatched. Germline CDR1 reads SGHDT; CDR2 reads YYEEEE. The CDR3 covers 16 residues. The CDR3 loop reads CASRRLTSGKSDTQYF. DNA of the CDR3: TGTGCCAGCAGACGTTTGACTAGCGGGAAATCAGATACGCAGTATTTT. Full variable domain (rest looked up from reference TRBV5-6 and TRBJ2-3): DAGVTQSPTHLIKTRGQQVTLRCSPKSGHDTVSWYQQALGQGPQFIFQYYEEEERQRGNFPDRFSGHQFPNYSSELNVNALLLGDSALYLCASRRLTSGKSDTQYFGPGTRLTVL.

The chain is built from TRBV7-2 and TRBJ2-3; unclear D gene. V lost 2 bases to trimming and J lost 2 bases, with 11 bases between them. The CDR3 is 15 residues long. CDR1 and CDR2 (germline): SGHTA, FQGNSA. This CDR3 is CASSLSAYSTDTQYF. The DNA for the CDR3 is TGTGCCAGCAGCTTATCGGCATACTCCACAGATACGCAGTATTTT.

The J gene is TRBJ2-3, the V gene TRBV4-1; no clear D gene. This CDR3 is built from 14 residues. Germline-derived CDR1 and CDR2 are MGHRA and YSYEKL. The V end was cut by 1 base, the J end by 6 bases, with 11 bases between. CDR3 residues: CASSQVLVPDTQYF. In DNA, the CDR3 is TGCGCCAGCAGCCAAGTGTTAGTGCCTGATACGCAGTATTTT.

This sequence joins TRBV6-2 or TRBV6-3 and TRBJ1-1, with 9 bases identical to TRBD1. V trimming: 5 bases; J trimming: 4 bases; junction bases outside the gene matches: 14. The CDR3 totals 17 residues. The germline V gene has CDR1 MNHEY and CDR2 SVGEGT. CDR3 bases: TGTGCCAGCAGTCAGCTCGCCGGACAGGGGATGGGCACTGAAGCTTTCTTT. This translates into CASSQLAGQGMGTEAFF.

The rearrangement links TRBV12-3 or TRBV12-4 to TRBJ2-2, with TRBD1 as a possible D gene (6 bases). V was cut by 2 bases and J by 7 bases, with 8 bases left in between. The CDR3 sequence is 13 residues long. The CDR3 is CASSLKGDGELFF. In DNA, the CDR3 is TGTGCCAGCAGTTTAAAGGGGGACGGGGAGCTGTTTTTT.

This chain joins TRBV2 and TRBJ1-1; D is uncertain. V was trimmed by 8 bases and J by 0 bases, leaving 16 bases between them. CDR3 size: 15 residues. Germline V gene data show CDR1 as SNHLY and CDR2 as FYNNEI. The CDR3: CASETTTGMNTEAFF. The CDR3 region has the DNA TGTGCCAGCGAAACGACAACGGGGATGAACACTGAAGCTTTCTTT.